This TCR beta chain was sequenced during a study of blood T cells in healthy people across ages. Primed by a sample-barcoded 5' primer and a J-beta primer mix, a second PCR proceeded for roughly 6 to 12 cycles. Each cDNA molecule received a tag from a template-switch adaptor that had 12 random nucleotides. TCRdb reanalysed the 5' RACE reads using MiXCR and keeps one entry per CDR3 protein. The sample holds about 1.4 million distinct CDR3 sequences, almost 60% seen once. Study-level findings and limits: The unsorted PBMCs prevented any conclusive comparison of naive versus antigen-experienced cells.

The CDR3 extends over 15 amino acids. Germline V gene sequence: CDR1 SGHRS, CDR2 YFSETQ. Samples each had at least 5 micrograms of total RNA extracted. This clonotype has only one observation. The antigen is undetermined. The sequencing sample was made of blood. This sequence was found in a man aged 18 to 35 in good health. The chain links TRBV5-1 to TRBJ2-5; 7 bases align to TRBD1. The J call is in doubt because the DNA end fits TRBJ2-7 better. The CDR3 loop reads CASSPETGQSHEQYF. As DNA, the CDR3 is TGCGCCAGCAGCCCGGAGACAGGGCAGTCCCACGAGCAGTACTTC.